One and the same sample provided the 18 T cell receptor beta chains below, sequenced in a study of blood T cell repertoires in COVID-19. Clones were read by immunoSEQ multiplex PCR, and TCRdb kept only the in-frame ones, dropping some. The sample yields some 160,000 clones, roughly 80% seen once. Sequencing was done on a sample of peripheral blood. The receptors were gathered from a woman of 80 years or more with acute or convalescent COVID-19.

The gene calls are TRBV19 and TRBJ2-5, with 16 bases that match TRBD2. The junction had 3 bases not matched to a gene; V was cut back by 3 bases and J by 5 bases. From germline, CDR1 is LNHDA and CDR2 SQIVND (reference sequence). The CDR3 runs 16 residues. The CDR3 loop reads CASSMGLAGGMETQYF. Here the CDR3 DNA reads TGTGCCAGTAGTATGGGACTAGCGGGGGGGATGGAGACCCAGTACTTC.

The rearrangement joins TRBV5-8 to TRBJ1-4, with 7 bases that match TRBD1. V lost 2 bases, J lost 13 bases, and 5 bases stayed unmatched. CDR1 is SGHTS, CDR2 YDEGEE, per germline. The CDR3 sequence is 12 residues long. The CDR3 DNA reads TGTGCCAGCAGCTTTTTTGCAGGGGGACTGTTTTTT. Translation: CASSFFAGGLFF. The full variable domain, with the rest looked up from reference TRBV5-8 and TRBJ1-4, is EAGVTQSPTHLIKTRGQQATLRCSPISGHTSVYWYQQALGLGLQFLLWYDEGEERNRGNFPPRFSGRQFPNYSSELNVNALELEDSALYLCASSFFAGGLFFGSGTQLSVL.

The V and J genes are TRBV7-9 and TRBJ1-1; D is unclear. Trimming took 1 base from V and 3 from J, leaving 12 bases between them. Per the germline V gene, CDR1 is SEHNR and CDR2 is FQNEAQ (reference sequence). This CDR3 is 15 amino acids long. In DNA, the CDR3 is TGTGCCAGCAGCTTAGAGCGCACCTTCCACACTGAAGCTTTCTTT. Amino acid sequence: CASSLERTFHTEAFF.

V gene TRBV10-1 combines with J gene TRBJ1-1; D is undetermined. Germline values: CDR1 WNHNN, CDR2 SYGVQD (reference sequence). V lost 3 bases and J 0 bases, leaving 11 bases between the germline ends. This CDR3 has 15 amino acids. The CDR3 sequence: CASSERRSMNTEAFF. The CDR3 DNA is TGCGCCAGCAGTGAACGCAGGTCCATGAACACTGAAGCTTTCTTT.

The rearrangement uses TRBV6-6 and TRBJ1-2; 9 bases line up with TRBD1. The junction had 4 bases not matched to a gene; V was cut back by 7 bases and J by 1 base. CDR1 and CDR2 from the germline V gene are MNHNY and SVGAGI (reference sequence). CDR3 length: 14 amino acids. The CDR3 coding sequence is TGTGCCAGCAAACAGGGGGCGGGTAACTATGGCTACACCTTC. Translated, it gives CASKQGAGNYGYTF.

V usage is TRBV6-5 and J usage is TRBJ1-1; D remains ambiguous. Between the trimmed V and J ends, which lost 2 bases and 5 bases, there was a span of 3 bases. CDR3 length: 11 amino acids. The germline V gene has CDR1 MNHEY and CDR2 SVGAGI. CDR3 nucleotide sequence: TGTGCCAGCAGTTACCGGACTGAAGCTTTCTTT. Translated, it gives CASSYRTEAFF.

In this sample, this clone turned up once. The rearrangement uses TRBV5-4 and TRBJ1-4; D may be TRBD1 (5 bases). The CDR3 sequence is 14 residues long. CDR1 is SGHNT and CDR2 is YYREEE in the germline V gene (reference sequence). Trimming took 5 bases from V and 8 from J, leaving 16 bases between them. The CDR3, as DNA: TGTGCCAGCAGGGGCGGGACCTCGGGAGAAAAACTGTTTTTT. Its protein is CASRGGTSGEKLFF.

The chain combines TRBV7-9 with TRBJ2-1; 10 bases align to TRBD2. J lost 4 bases, V lost 5 bases, and 5 bases had no gene match. This CDR3 contains 15 residues. CDR1 SEHNR and CDR2 FQNEAQ come from the germline V gene (reference sequence). DNA of the CDR3: TGTGCCAGCAGCAGACTAGCGGGTTCATACAATGAGCAGTTCTTC. It specifies CASSRLAGSYNEQFF.

The chain uses TRBV28 and TRBJ2-3; 12 bases align to TRBD2. The CDR3 covers 15 residues. J lost 4 bases, V lost 8 bases, and 7 bases had no gene match. From germline, CDR1 is MDHEN and CDR2 SYDVKM. Here the CDR3 DNA reads TGTGCCAGCCGAGAGGGACTAGCGGGCTCAGATACGCAGTATTTT. As protein: CASREGLAGSDTQYF.

The chain recombines TRBV2 with TRBJ1-1; no reliable D call. Germline CDR1 SNHLY, CDR2 FYNNEI. There are 13 residues in the CDR3. V shed 11 bases and J shed 0 bases, with 13 bases lying between them. This CDR3 reads CAGKGEMNTEAFF. The CDR3, as DNA: TGTGCCGGGAAGGGAGAGATGAACACTGAAGCTTTCTTT. Looking up the rest from reference TRBV2 and TRBJ1-1 gives the full variable domain: EPEVTQTPSHQVTQMGQEVILRCVPISNHLYFYWYRQILGQKVEFLVSFYNNEISEKSEIFDDQFSVERPDGSNFTLKIRSTKLEDSAMYFCAGKGEMNTEAFFGQGTRLTVV.

The rearrangement joins TRBV24-1 to TRBJ2-7, with D perhaps TRBD1 (6 bases). Germline V gene data show CDR1 as KGHDR and CDR2 as SFDVKD. The CDR3 is made up of 11 amino acids. The germline V and J ends were trimmed by 7 bases and 4 bases, with 7 bases remaining between them. The CDR3: CATSQGYEQYF. The CDR3, as DNA: TGTGCCACCAGCCAGGGGTACGAGCAGTACTTC.

The chain carries TRBV3-1 (or the pseudogene TRBV3-2) and TRBJ2-7, with TRBD1 matching 9 bases. The CDR3 contains 15 residues. Trimming cost V 4 bases and J 7 bases; bases outside gene matches: 11. In germline, CDR1 is LGHDT, CDR2 YNNKEL (reference sequence). CDR3 in amino acids: CASSPPGQGLREQYF. Written as DNA, the CDR3 is TGTGCCAGCAGCCCACCGGGACAGGGACTACGAGAGCAGTACTTC.

The chain couples TRBV3-1 (or the pseudogene TRBV3-2) to TRBJ2-1, with TRBD1 as a possible D gene (5 bases). Per germline, CDR1 LGHDT and CDR2 YNNKEL (reference sequence). The CDR3 totals 14 residues. V was pared by 4 bases and J by 10 bases, with 17 bases between. DNA of the CDR3: TGTGCCAGCAGCCTCCCAGGCCAGGGCAAAGAGCAGTTCTTC. The encoded protein is CASSLPGQGKEQFF.

The chain is built from TRBV3-1 (or the pseudogene TRBV3-2) and TRBJ2-1, with 12 bases lining up with TRBD2. The CDR3 covers 16 residues. CDR1 is LGHDT and CDR2 is YNNKEL in the germline V gene (reference sequence). V was clipped by 4 bases and J by 4 bases; unmatched bases: 5. CDR3 protein: CASSRSLAGGYNEQFF. The CDR3 bases are TGTGCCAGCAGCCGGTCCCTAGCGGGGGGGTACAATGAGCAGTTCTTC.

The gene calls are TRBV27 and TRBJ2-1; D is undetermined. V gave up 2 bases and J gave up 0 bases, with 5 bases separating them. The CDR3 has 14 residues. Germline V gene sequence: CDR1 MNHEY, CDR2 SMNVEV (reference sequence). The CDR3 nucleotides are TGTGCCAGCAGTTTAGCGAACTCCTACAATGAGCAGTTCTTC. Translating gives CASSLANSYNEQFF.

This clone was detected only once. The V and J genes are TRBV23-1 and TRBJ2-7, with 7 nucleotides matching TRBD1. TRBV23-1 is reported as an ORF; its role is uncertain. The trim removed 2 bases at V and 4 bases at J, leaving 20 bases unmatched. The CDR3 consists of 19 residues. CDR3 DNA: TGCGCCAGCAGTCAAGACCGGGACAGACGACCCCTTGGATCATACGAGCAGTACTTC. Translated: CASSQDRDRRPLGSYEQYF.

The rearrangement uses TRBV6-5 and TRBJ1-2; tentatively, D is TRBD1 (5 bases). CDR3 length: 14 amino acids. Trimming left V 6 bases short and J 4 bases short, with 15 bases between. Looked up from germline, CDR1 is MNHEY and CDR2 is SVGAGI. For the CDR3, the DNA is TGTGCCAGCAGCCGGGGACTCGAGATCTATGGCTACACCTTC. As protein: CASSRGLEIYGYTF.

This clone has only one observation. The chain links TRBV2 to TRBJ2-7; TRBD2 is a possible D gene (6 bases). This CDR3 is 14 amino acids long. V was clipped by 5 bases and J by 2 bases, with 13 bases between them. CDR1 and CDR2 (germline): SNHLY, FYNNEI. The CDR3 region is CASSQSGPPYEQYF. The CDR3 nucleotides are TGTGCCAGCAGTCAAAGCGGGCCCCCCTACGAGCAGTACTTC.